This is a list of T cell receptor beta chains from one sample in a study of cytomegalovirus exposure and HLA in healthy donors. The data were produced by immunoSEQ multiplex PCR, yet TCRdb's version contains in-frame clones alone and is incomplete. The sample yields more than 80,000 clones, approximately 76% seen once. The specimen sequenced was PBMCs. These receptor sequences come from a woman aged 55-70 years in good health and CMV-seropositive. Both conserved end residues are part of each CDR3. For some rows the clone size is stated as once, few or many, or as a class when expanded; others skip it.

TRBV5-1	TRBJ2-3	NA	CASSLDRPRIDTQYF
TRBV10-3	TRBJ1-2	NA	CAISESNKYGYTF
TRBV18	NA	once	CASSPPGLAGDEQYF
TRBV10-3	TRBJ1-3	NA	CAISGVLEGGDTIYF
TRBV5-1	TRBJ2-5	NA	CASSLAARETQYF
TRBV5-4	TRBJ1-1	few	CASSLGQLLNTEAFF
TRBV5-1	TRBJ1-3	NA	CASTRAGSSGNTIYF
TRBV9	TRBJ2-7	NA	CASSVEPNFLYEQYF
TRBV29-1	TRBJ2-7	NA	CSVRGRVTYEQYF
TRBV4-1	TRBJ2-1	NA	CASSQGTADNEQFF
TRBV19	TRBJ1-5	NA	CASTPGEGSNQPQHF
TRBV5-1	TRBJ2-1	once	CASSLDASSSYNEQFF
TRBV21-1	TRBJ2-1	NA	CASSKDRGNNEQFF
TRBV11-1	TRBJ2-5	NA	CASSLAGTRGETQYF
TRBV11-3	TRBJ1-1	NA	CASSPRVGTNTEAFF
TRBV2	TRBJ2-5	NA	CASSEWQEETQYF
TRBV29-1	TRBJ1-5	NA	CSVGTGLRQPQHF
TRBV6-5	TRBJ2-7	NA	CASRVTRGTPYEQYF
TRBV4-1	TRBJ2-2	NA	CASSLSGTRAGELFF
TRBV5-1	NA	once	CASSVAGTSAEQYF
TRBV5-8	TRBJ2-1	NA	CASSLRGALNEQFF
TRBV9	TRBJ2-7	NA	CASSVSGRGAYEQYF
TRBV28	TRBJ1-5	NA	CASRSARDSYSNQPQHF
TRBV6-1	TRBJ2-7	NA	CASRPGVIYEQYF
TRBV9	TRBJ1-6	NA	CASSVFDPGTGNLHF
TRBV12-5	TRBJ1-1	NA	CASGLFAGEAFF
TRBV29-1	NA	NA	CSVLTSFSYEQYF
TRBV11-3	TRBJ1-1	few	CASSWTGGTEAFF
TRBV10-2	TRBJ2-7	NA	CASREGQGGLVLPYEQYF
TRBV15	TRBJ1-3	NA	CATSRGSSGNTIYF
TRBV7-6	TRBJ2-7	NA	CASSQEGGVGYEQYF